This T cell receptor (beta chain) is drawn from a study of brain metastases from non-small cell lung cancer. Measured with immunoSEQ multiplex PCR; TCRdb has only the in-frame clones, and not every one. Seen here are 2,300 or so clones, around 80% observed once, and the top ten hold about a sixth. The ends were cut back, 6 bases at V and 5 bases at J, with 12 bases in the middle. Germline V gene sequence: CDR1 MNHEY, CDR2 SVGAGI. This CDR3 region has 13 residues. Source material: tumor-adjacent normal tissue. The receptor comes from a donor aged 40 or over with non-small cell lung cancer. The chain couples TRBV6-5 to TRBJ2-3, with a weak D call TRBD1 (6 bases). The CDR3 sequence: CASRTQGLDTQYF. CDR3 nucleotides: TGTGCCAGCAGGACCCAGGGGTTAGATACGCAGTATTTT.